Here is one T cell receptor (beta chain) with its context. Its antigen is unknown. The time point: recipient sample about 28 days before transplant, after cytoreduction. Only in-frame clones appear in the TCRdb table, and some are missing; sequencing was by immunoSEQ multiplex PCR. There are under 25,000 clones in the sample; 60% to 80% occur only once, and 15% to 20% lies in the top ten. This sample stems from a study of T cell clonotyping in hematopoietic cell transplantation. For the study at large: Pretransplant recipient samples were taken after cytoreduction. Whole-study results and caveats: Few recipient clonotypes overlapped donors; over 97% were de novo at given depth.

The CDR3 is made up of 17 amino acids. Trimming removed 1 base at V and 2 bases at J, with 17 bases between. Germline CDR1 and CDR2: SGHNT and YENEEA. The sample was peripheral blood mononuclear cells, taken before stem cell transplant. The V gene is TRBV11-3, the J gene TRBJ2-5; D gene unclear. This TCR derives from a man between 60 and 75 years old with acute myeloid leukemia. Some clones in this sample may be carry-over from other donors' samples. In nucleotides, the CDR3 is TGTGCCAGCAGCTTAGGTGGCGGCAACATAGCTCAAGAGACCCAGTACTTC. It codes for CASSLGGGNIAQETQYF.